This T cell receptor (beta chain) was captured in a study of blood T cell repertoires in COVID-19 (dated by TCRdb to the early 2020s). Background for the entire study: Samples covering the acute and convalescent phases of COVID-19 were provided by collaborators in the United States, Italy and Spain. Where available, HLA class I and class II types were taken from metadata supplied by the sample provider and were not determined by assay-based typing. The prospective study material was composed of cDNA or gDNA derived from T cells, B-cell-depleted T cells, or PBMCs. The dataset comprised deeply sampled blood TCRbeta repertoires from subjects exposed to, actively infected with, or recovered from COVID-19. The sample metadata nearly always contained a de-identified subject ID, COVID-19 status, age in years and sex. The samples were drawn from the first 160 participants of the ongoing ImmuneRACE study and from more than 1,000 subjects provided by 6 global collaborators. The repertoires were released in a freely available public database meant as a resource for research on the immune response to SARS-CoV-2. General conclusions and limits of the study: How much clinical and demographic metadata was included differed by source and by participant, and the metadata was provided uncurated.

Whole blood was collected in K2EDTA tubes by collaborating institutions according to the institutions' own protocols. Collaborator samples were shipped for TCRbeta analysis as frozen whole blood, isolated PBMCs, or DNA extracted from either sample type. On this clone itself: Its specific antigen is unknown. Base-call qualities are not available, and no considerably larger clone is one nucleotide away.

Via the germline V gene (reference sequence), CDR1 is SEHNR and CDR2 FQNEAQ. At the junction V is shortened by 3 bases and J by 10 bases, with 13 bases in between. Spanning cysteine to phenylalanine, the CDR3 consists of 13 amino acids. CDR3 DNA is the only sequence kept; it has 39 bases, read in frame from the first base. TCRbeta CDR3 regions were amplified from genomic DNA using the immunoSEQ Assay, a bias-controlled multiplex PCR. The source study handled its data this way. Nucleated cell counts per sample were estimated from amplification of reference gene primers within the assay. To quantify the absolute abundance of each unique TCRbeta CDR3 rearrangement, sequence reads were collapsed and filtered. For each sample, productive Simpson clonality was calculated by taking the square root of Simpson's diversity index across productive rearrangements. This is the immuneACCESS table as TCRdb keeps it, with only in-frame sequences that have V and J called. A part of the clones is gone; compared with another copy, unresolved V genes explain less than half, and the rest is unexplained. V, J and clone size are those of that table, while D and trimming were read from the DNA. For this sample there are under 500,000 clones; around 89% appear just once. The ten top clones hold 4% to 4.5% of the sample.

Sequenced sample: peripheral blood. The receptor was isolated from a woman in her thirties with acute or convalescent COVID-19. The V gene is TRBV7-9 and the J gene is TRBJ2-1; TRBD2 might be the D gene, on 5 matching bases. The CDR3 in this case is CASSFGVITEQFF. The DNA sequence is as follows: TGTGCCAGCAGCTTCGGGGTCATAACGGAGCAGTTCTTC.